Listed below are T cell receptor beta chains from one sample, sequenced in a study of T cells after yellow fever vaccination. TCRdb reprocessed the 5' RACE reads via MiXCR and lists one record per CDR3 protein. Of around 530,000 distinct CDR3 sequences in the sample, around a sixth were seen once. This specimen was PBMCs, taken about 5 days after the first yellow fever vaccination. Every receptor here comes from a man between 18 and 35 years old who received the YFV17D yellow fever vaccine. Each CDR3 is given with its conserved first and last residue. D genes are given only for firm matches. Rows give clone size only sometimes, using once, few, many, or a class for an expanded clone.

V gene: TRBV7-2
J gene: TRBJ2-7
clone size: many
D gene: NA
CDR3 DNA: TGTGCCAGCAGCCCCGGGTTTTCCTACGAGCAGTACTTC
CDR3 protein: CASSPGFSYEQYF

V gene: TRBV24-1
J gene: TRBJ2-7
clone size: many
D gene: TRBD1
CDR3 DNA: TGTGCCACCAGTGATCTGACTGAACAGGGGGCTAGGTACGAGCAGTACTTC
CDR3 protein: CATSDLTEQGARYEQYF

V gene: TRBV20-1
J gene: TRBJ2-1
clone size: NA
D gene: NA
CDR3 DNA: TGCAGTGCTAGAGTACCGGCAGGTAACTACAATGAGCAGTTCTTC
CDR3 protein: CSARVPAGNYNEQFF

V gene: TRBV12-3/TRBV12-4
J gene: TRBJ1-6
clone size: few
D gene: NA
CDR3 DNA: TGTGCCAGCAGTTTGAGGGGACGAGGGGATTCACCCCTCCACTTT
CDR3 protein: CASSLRGRGDSPLHF

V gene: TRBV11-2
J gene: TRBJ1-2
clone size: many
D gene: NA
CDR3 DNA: TGTGCCAGCAGCTTAGTCCCAGGGGATGGTGGCTACACCTTC
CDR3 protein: CASSLVPGDGGYTF

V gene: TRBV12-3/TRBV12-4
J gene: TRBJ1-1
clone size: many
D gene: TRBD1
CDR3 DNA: TGTGCCAGCAGTTTAGCGCGGTGGACCCGACAGGGGACTGAAGCTTTCTTT
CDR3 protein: CASSLARWTRQGTEAFF

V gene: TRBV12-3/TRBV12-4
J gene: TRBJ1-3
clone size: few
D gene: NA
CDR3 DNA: TGTGCCAGCATTCCCCGTTTGGGCTCTGGAAACACCATATATTTT
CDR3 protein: CASIPRLGSGNTIYF

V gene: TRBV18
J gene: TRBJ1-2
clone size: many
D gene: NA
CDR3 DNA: TGTGCCAGCTCACCAGGGTCCAACTATGGCTACACCTTC
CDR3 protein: CASSPGSNYGYTF

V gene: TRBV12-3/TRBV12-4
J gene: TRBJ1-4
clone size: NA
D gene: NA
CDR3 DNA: TGTGCCAGCAGTGCAACAGAAGCTGGTGAAAAACTGTTTTTT
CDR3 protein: CASSATEAGEKLFF

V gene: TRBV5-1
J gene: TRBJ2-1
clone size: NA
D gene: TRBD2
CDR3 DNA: TGCGCCAGCCACGAAGGGGCTAGCGGGGGGGCGCGTACAGATGAGCAGTTCTTC
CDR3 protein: CASHEGASGGARTDEQFF

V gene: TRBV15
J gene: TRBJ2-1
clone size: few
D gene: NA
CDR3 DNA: TGTGCCACCATCCCGAGTGGAAGGGGGAGGGGGAATGAGCAGTTCTTC
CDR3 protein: CATIPSGRGRGNEQFF

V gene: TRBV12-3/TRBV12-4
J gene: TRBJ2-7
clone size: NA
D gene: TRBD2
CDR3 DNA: TGTGCCAGCAGTTTAGAAGGGCGGGGGACCCCTATAAACGAGCAGTACTTC
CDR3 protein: CASSLEGRGTPINEQYF

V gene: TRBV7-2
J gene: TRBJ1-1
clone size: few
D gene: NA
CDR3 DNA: TGTGCCAGCAGCTTAGCGGTGCGAGGTAACACTGAAGCTTTCTTT
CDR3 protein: CASSLAVRGNTEAFF

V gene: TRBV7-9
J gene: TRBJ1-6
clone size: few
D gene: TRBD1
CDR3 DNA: TGTGCCAGCAGCCCACTTCAGGGGGCAGAGTCACCCCTCCACTTT
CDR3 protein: CASSPLQGAESPLHF

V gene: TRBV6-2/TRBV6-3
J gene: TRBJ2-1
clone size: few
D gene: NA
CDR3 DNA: TGTGCCAGCAGGCTCGGCCCAGGCAATGAGCAGTTCTTC
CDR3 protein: CASRLGPGNEQFF

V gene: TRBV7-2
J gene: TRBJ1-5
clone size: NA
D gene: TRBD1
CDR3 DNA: TGTGCCAGCAGCTTAAGGGGGCAAAGCAATCAGCCCCAGCATTTT
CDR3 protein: CASSLRGQSNQPQHF

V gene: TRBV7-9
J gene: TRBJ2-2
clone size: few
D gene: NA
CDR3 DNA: TGTGCCAGCAGCTTAGCGTTGGCAGCCGGGGAGCTGTTTTTT
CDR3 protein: CASSLALAAGELFF

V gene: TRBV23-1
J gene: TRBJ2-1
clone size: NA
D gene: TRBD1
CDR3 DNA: TGCGCCAGCAGTCGGGACAGGGGGCGGTTGGATGAGCAGTTCTTC
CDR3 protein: CASSRDRGRLDEQFF

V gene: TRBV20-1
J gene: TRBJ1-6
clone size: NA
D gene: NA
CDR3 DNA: TGCAGTGCTAGAGCCTACTCCTATAATTCACCCCTCCACTTT
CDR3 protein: CSARAYSYNSPLHF

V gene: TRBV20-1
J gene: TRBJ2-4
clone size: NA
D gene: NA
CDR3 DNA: TGCAGTGCCCGGAGTGGGGTTGGAAACATTCAGTACTTC
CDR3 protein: CSARSGVGNIQYF

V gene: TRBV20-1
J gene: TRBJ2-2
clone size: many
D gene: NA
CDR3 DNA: TGCAGTGCTAGAGATCCGCAGGGTAGCGGGGAGCTGTTTTTT
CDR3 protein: CSARDPQGSGELFF

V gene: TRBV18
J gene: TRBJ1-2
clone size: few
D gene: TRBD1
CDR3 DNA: TGTGCCAGCTCACCAACCGGCCAGGGGGACCGCTACACCTTC
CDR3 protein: CASSPTGQGDRYTF

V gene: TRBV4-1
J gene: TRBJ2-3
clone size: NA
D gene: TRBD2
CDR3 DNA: TGCGCCAGCAGCCAAGTGGGCGGGGGGAACACAGATACGCAGTATTTT
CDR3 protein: CASSQVGGGNTDTQYF

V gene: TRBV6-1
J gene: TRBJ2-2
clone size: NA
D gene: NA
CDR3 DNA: TGTGCCAGCCGAGGACAGTTCACCACCGGGGAGCTGTTTTTT
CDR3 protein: CASRGQFTTGELFF

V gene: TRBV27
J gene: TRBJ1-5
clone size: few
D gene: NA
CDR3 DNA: TGTGCCAGCAGTTTAAAAGGGAATCAGCCCCAGCATTTT
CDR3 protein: CASSLKGNQPQHF

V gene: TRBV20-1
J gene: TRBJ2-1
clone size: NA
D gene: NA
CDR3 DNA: TGCAGTGCTAGGCAGGGTGGAAGGCCCGAGCAGTTCTTC
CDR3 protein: CSARQGGRPEQFF

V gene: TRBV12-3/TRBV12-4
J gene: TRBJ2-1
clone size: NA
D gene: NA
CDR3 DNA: TGTGCCAGCAGTTGGCCGGCCAGCTCCTACAATGAGCAGTTCTTC
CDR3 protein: CASSWPASSYNEQFF

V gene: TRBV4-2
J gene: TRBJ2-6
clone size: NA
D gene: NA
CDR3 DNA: TGTGCCAGCAGCCAAGATCTGGATTCTGGGGCCAACGTCCTGACTTTC
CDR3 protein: CASSQDLDSGANVLTF

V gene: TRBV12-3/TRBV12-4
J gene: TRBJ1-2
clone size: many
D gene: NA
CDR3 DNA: TGTGCCAGCAGTCCCCGCACCGATAACTATGGCTACACCTTC
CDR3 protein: CASSPRTDNYGYTF

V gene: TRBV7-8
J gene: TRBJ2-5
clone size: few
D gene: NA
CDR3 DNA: TGTGCCAGCAGCTTAGATGACTACTACCTGGCCCAGTACTTC
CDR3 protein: CASSLDDYYLAQYF

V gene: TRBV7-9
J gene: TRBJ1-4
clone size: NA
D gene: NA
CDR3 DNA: TGTGCCACCAGGACGGATAATGAAAAACTGTTTTTT
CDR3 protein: CATRTDNEKLFF

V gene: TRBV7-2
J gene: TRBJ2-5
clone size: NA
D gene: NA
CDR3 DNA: TGTGCCAGCAGCTTAGTCGTAGGGAGTCAAGAGACCCAGTACTTC
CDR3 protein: CASSLVVGSQETQYF

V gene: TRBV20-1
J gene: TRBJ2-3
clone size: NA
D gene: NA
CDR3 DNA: TGCAGTGCTTCGCAGGGGCCCCCGCAGTATTTT
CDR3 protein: CSASQGPPQYF

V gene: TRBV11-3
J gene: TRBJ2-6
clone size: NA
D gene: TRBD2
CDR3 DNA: TGTGCCAGCGGGGAGGGGAGCTCTGGGGCCAACGTCCTGACTTTC
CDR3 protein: CASGEGSSGANVLTF

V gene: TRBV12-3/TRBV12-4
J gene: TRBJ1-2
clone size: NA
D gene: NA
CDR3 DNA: TGTGCCAGCAGTAAACAGGTTACCTATAACTATGGCTACACCTTC
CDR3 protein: CASSKQVTYNYGYTF

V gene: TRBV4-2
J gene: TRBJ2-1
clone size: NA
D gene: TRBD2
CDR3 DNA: TGTGCCAGCAGCCAAGATAGCGTAGCGGGGGGGCCCTACAATGAGCAGTTCTTC
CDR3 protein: CASSQDSVAGGPYNEQFF

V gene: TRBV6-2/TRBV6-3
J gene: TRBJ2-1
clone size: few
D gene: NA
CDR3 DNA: TGTGCCAGCACCTTACGGGCCACCCCTCGCAATGAGCAGTTCTTC
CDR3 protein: CASTLRATPRNEQFF

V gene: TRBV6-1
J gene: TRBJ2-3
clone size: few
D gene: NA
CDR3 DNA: TGTGCCAGCAGGACCGCGGGGGCGAGCATCGCAGATACGCAGTATTTT
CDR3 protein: CASRTAGASIADTQYF

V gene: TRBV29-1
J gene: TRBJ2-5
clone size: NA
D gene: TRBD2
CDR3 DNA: TGCAGCGTTGAAGTGGGTAGCGGGGGGACCCAAGAGACCCAGTACTTC
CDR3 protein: CSVEVGSGGTQETQYF

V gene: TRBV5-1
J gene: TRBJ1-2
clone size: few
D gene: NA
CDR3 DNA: TGCGCCAGCAGCTTTGGACAGCTTGGCTACACCTTC
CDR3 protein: CASSFGQLGYTF

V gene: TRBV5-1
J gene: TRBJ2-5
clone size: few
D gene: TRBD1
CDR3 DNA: TGCGCCAGCAGCTTGGTGGGACAGGGCGAGGAGACCCAGTACTTC
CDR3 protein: CASSLVGQGEETQYF

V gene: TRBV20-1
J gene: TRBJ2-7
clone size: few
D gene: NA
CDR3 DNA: TGCAGTGCTAGGGTACAGAACTACGAGCAGTACTTC
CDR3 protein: CSARVQNYEQYF

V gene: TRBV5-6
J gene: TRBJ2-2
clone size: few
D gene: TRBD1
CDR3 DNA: TGTGCCAGCACCAATGACGGACAGGGAAACACCGGGGAGCTGTTTTTT
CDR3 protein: CASTNDGQGNTGELFF

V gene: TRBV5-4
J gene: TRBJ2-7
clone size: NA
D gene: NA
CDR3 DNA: TGTGCCAGCAGCTTTGATGTATCAAGGACCTACGAGCAGTACTTC
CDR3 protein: CASSFDVSRTYEQYF

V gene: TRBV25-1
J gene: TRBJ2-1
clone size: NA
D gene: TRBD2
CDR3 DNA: TGTGCCAGCAGTTTAGCGGGGCTGGCCAATGAGCAGTTCTTC
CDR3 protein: CASSLAGLANEQFF

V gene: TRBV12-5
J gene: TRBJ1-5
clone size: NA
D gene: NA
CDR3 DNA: TGTGCTAGTGGTTTAGCGGCGTCGGCCCAGCATTTT
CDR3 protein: CASGLAASAQHF